This T cell receptor (beta chain) came from a study of blood T cell repertoires in COVID-19. Study-wide context: The study drew acute and convalescent COVID-19 samples from the United States, Italy and Spain. T cells, B-cell-depleted T cells, or PBMCs provided the cDNA or gDNA that served as material.

CDR3 length: 13 amino acids. Germline CDR1 reads SGDLS; CDR2 reads YYNGEE. The ends were cut back, 4 bases at V and 6 bases at J, with 11 bases in the middle. The authors' processing: Reference gene primers were amplified, and this amplification served to estimate nucleated cell counts. Clones were sequenced by immunoSEQ multiplex PCR, and TCRdb holds only the in-frame ones, with some missing. V and J calls and clone size are those listed in that table; D and trimming were worked out from the DNA. The sample has over 90,000 clones, 87% seen once. V is TRBV9 and J is TRBJ2-1; D is unclear. This receptor was obtained from a man aged 45-65 years in a cohort sampled during active COVID-19. Sequenced input: peripheral blood. The CDR3 spells CASSSQRVNEQFF. The CDR3 nucleotides read TGTGCCAGCAGCTCCCAGCGTGTCAATGAGCAGTTCTTC.